A selection of T cell receptor beta chains follows, all from one sample in a study of blood T cells in healthy people across ages. MiXCR was run by TCRdb on the 5' RACE reads, yielding one entry per CDR3 protein. The sample shows over 1,500,000 distinct CDR3 sequences, roughly 52% of them seen only once. Sequencing was done on a sample of blood. Receptors were obtained from a woman in her thirties or forties in good health. Both conserved end residues are part of each CDR3. Each record gives: clone size, V gene, D gene, J gene, CDR3 protein, CDR3 DNA. The D gene is left open where the match is weak. Not every row has a clone size; where given, it reads once, few, many or a size class.

clone size: -
V gene: TRBV7-8
D gene: -
J gene: TRBJ1-2
CDR3 protein: CASSLAGEQSYTF
CDR3 DNA: TGTGCCAGCAGCCTTGCCGGGGAGCAAAGCTACACCTTC

clone size: -
V gene: TRBV4-3
D gene: -
J gene: TRBJ2-1
CDR3 protein: CASSQELGRDEQFF
CDR3 DNA: TGCGCCAGCAGCCAAGAACTAGGTCGGGATGAGCAGTTCTTC

clone size: few
V gene: TRBV9
D gene: -
J gene: TRBJ2-7
CDR3 protein: CASSVGPSPEEQYF
CDR3 DNA: TGTGCCAGCAGCGTAGGGCCGAGTCCTGAGGAGCAGTACTTC

clone size: -
V gene: TRBV7-2
D gene: TRBD2
J gene: TRBJ2-3
CDR3 protein: CASSLGFASGLGHTQYF
CDR3 DNA: TGTGCCAGCAGCTTGGGATTTGCTAGCGGACTCGGACATACGCAGTATTTT

clone size: -
V gene: TRBV25-1
D gene: -
J gene: TRBJ1-1
CDR3 protein: CASSDGGCNTEAFF
CDR3 DNA: TGTGCCAGCAGTGATGGTGGATGTAACACTGAAGCTTTCTTT

clone size: -
V gene: TRBV6-1
D gene: -
J gene: TRBJ2-7
CDR3 protein: CASSEGQVRYEQYF
CDR3 DNA: TGTGCCAGCAGTGAAGGGCAGGTTAGGTACGAGCAGTACTTC

clone size: few
V gene: TRBV7-2
D gene: TRBD2
J gene: TRBJ2-7
CDR3 protein: CASSITSGLSSYEQYF
CDR3 DNA: TGTGCCAGCAGCATCACGTCGGGACTATCCTCCTACGAGCAGTACTTC

clone size: -
V gene: TRBV12-3/TRBV12-4
D gene: -
J gene: TRBJ2-5
CDR3 protein: CASSLRKGPETQYF
CDR3 DNA: TGTGCCAGCAGTTTAAGGAAAGGGCCAGAGACCCAGTACTTC

clone size: -
V gene: TRBV6-5
D gene: -
J gene: TRBJ2-5
CDR3 protein: CASSPGGRVVGETQYF
CDR3 DNA: TGTGCCAGCAGTCCTGGCGGCAGGGTAGTAGGAGAGACCCAGTACTTC

clone size: -
V gene: TRBV27
D gene: TRBD1
J gene: TRBJ1-4
CDR3 protein: CASSSRGRGGVKLFF
CDR3 DNA: TGTGCCAGCAGTAGCAGGGGCAGGGGGGGGGTAAAACTGTTTTTT

clone size: -
V gene: TRBV12-3/TRBV12-4
D gene: TRBD1
J gene: TRBJ1-5
CDR3 protein: CASSSDRVWVLSNQPQHF
CDR3 DNA: TGTGCCAGCAGTTCGGACAGGGTGTGGGTACTGAGCAATCAGCCCCAGCATTTT

clone size: -
V gene: TRBV12-3/TRBV12-4
D gene: TRBD1
J gene: TRBJ2-4
CDR3 protein: CASSPDRGSKNIQYF
CDR3 DNA: TGTGCCAGCAGCCCGGACAGGGGGTCCAAAAACATTCAGTACTTC

clone size: -
V gene: TRBV24-1
D gene: -
J gene: TRBJ2-5
CDR3 protein: CATGSGETQYF
CDR3 DNA: TGTGCCACAGGGTCGGGGGAGACCCAGTACTTC

clone size: -
V gene: TRBV24-1
D gene: -
J gene: TRBJ2-3
CDR3 protein: CATSARTLYNGDTQYF
CDR3 DNA: TGTGCCACCAGTGCGCGGACTCTTTATAATGGTGATACGCAGTATTTT

clone size: few
V gene: TRBV20-1
D gene: -
J gene: TRBJ2-1
CDR3 protein: CSARPLAAYNEQFF
CDR3 DNA: TGCAGTGCTAGACCACTAGCAGCTTACAATGAGCAGTTCTTC

clone size: -
V gene: TRBV20-1
D gene: -
J gene: TRBJ1-1
CDR3 protein: CSATGDKEAFF
CDR3 DNA: TGCAGTGCTACGGGCGACAAAGAAGCTTTCTTT

clone size: -
V gene: TRBV27
D gene: TRBD2
J gene: TRBJ2-1
CDR3 protein: CASSSPRGGAFNEQFF
CDR3 DNA: TGTGCCAGCAGTTCCCCCCGCGGGGGGGCCTTTAATGAGCAGTTCTTC

clone size: -
V gene: TRBV7-9
D gene: -
J gene: TRBJ1-1
CDR3 protein: CASSSGTAEAFF
CDR3 DNA: TGTGCCAGCAGCTCCGGGACGGCTGAAGCTTTCTTT

clone size: few
V gene: TRBV29-1
D gene: -
J gene: TRBJ2-3
CDR3 protein: CSGDPKGTDTQYF
CDR3 DNA: TGCAGCGGCGACCCGAAGGGCACAGATACGCAGTATTTT

clone size: -
V gene: TRBV7-6
D gene: -
J gene: TRBJ2-1
CDR3 protein: CASSRSEFARNEQFF
CDR3 DNA: TGTGCCAGCAGCCGCAGCGAATTCGCTAGGAATGAGCAGTTCTTC

clone size: -
V gene: TRBV14
D gene: TRBD1
J gene: TRBJ1-2
CDR3 protein: CASSQDKAPSQGGSGYTF
CDR3 DNA: TGTGCCAGCAGCCAAGACAAGGCCCCCAGCCAGGGGGGGTCTGGCTACACCTTC

clone size: -
V gene: TRBV2
D gene: TRBD1
J gene: TRBJ1-2
CDR3 protein: CASSDRVPQGSYGYTF
CDR3 DNA: TGTGCCAGCAGTGATCGTGTACCACAGGGGTCCTATGGCTACACCTTC

clone size: -
V gene: TRBV11-1
D gene: TRBD2
J gene: TRBJ2-1
CDR3 protein: CASSFSGGRSYNEQFF
CDR3 DNA: TGTGCCAGCAGCTTTAGCGGGGGCCGCTCCTACAATGAGCAGTTCTTC

clone size: -
V gene: TRBV29-1
D gene: -
J gene: TRBJ2-7
CDR3 protein: CSAASDRGGKQYF
CDR3 DNA: TGCAGCGCCGCTTCCGACCGCGGGGGCAAGCAGTACTTC

clone size: -
V gene: TRBV6-1
D gene: -
J gene: TRBJ2-3
CDR3 protein: CASRPDLGTDTQYF
CDR3 DNA: TGTGCCAGCCGTCCGGACCTTGGCACAGATACGCAGTATTTT

clone size: -
V gene: TRBV7-3
D gene: -
J gene: TRBJ1-2
CDR3 protein: CASGLTGGGPYGYTF
CDR3 DNA: TGTGCCAGCGGCTTAACCGGGGGTGGTCCCTATGGCTACACCTTC

clone size: -
V gene: TRBV28
D gene: TRBD2
J gene: TRBJ2-1
CDR3 protein: CASGISSGATSFHNEQFF
CDR3 DNA: TGTGCCAGCGGGATTTCGAGCGGGGCTACTTCTTTCCACAATGAGCAGTTCTTC